These T cell receptor beta chains were read from a single sample in a study of blood T cell repertoires in COVID-19. Measured with immunoSEQ multiplex PCR; TCRdb has only the in-frame clones, and not every one. The profile shows roughly 33,000 clones, about 85% of them singletons. Sequencing used peripheral blood. The origin of the receptors is a human donor with acute or convalescent COVID-19. The donor label of this sample is uncertain. CDR3s include the opening cysteine and the closing phenylalanine or tryptophan. The size field is filled for only some rows; it gives once, few, many or a size class.

j_gene	v_gene	abundance	CDR3aa
TRBJ2-1	TRBV5-5	.	CASSLDQGAHNEQFF
TRBJ2-3	TRBV28	few	CASSRVKSGTDTQYF
TRBJ1-4	TRBV12-5	.	CASGLGTDKEKLFF
TRBJ2-5	TRBV27	.	CASSKRDGQETQYF
TRBJ1-4	TRBV12-1	.	CASSPGQKNEKLFF
TRBJ2-5	TRBV18	.	CASSGESGLQETQYF
TRBJ2-1	TRBV2	.	CASSAAWSSYNEQFF
TRBJ2-7	TRBV10-2	.	CASSGTSGGSKQYF
TRBJ1-1	TRBV15	.	CATSREEANTEAFF
TRBJ1-2	TRBV11-3	.	CATTGDGYTF
TRBJ1-2	TRBV18	.	CASSPARDNYGYTF
TRBJ1-1	TRBV9	once	CASSVVSNTEAFF
TRBJ2-3	TRBV11-3	.	CASSLGLAGGLGTDTQYF
TRBJ2-1	TRBV11-3	.	CASSIGTGGSYEQFF
TRBJ2-1	TRBV7-7	once	CASSPMAGVSYNEQFF
TRBJ2-1	TRBV19	.	CASSMGTSEIYNEQFF
TRBJ1-1	TRBV11-2	.	CASSLGTIRTGEAFF
TRBJ1-5	TRBV2	once	CASKNEFNNQPQHF
TRBJ2-7	TRBV27	.	CASSPVRTSGRNEQYF
TRBJ2-5	TRBV12-3/TRBV12-4	.	CASSPHSVETQYF
TRBJ1-6	TRBV7-9	.	CASSGDSTNSPLHF
TRBJ1-6	TRBV14	.	CARPPRERNSPLHF